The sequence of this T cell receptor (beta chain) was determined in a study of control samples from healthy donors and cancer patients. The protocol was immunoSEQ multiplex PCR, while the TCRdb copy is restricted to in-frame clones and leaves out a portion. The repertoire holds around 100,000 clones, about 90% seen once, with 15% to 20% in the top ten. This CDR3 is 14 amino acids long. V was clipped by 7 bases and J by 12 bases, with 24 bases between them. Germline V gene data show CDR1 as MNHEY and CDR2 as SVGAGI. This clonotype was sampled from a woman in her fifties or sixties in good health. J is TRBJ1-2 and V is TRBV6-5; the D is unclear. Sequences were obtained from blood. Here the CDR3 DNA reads TGTGCCAGCAACCCTCGGCAGGAAACCAGCGGGGACACCTTC. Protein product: CASNPRQETSGDTF.